The 12 T cell receptor beta chains below all came from one sample that was sequenced in a study of response to subunit inactivated influenza vaccine. TCRdb redid the calling of the RT-PCR reads with MiXCR, one entry per CDR3 protein. This table holds about 650,000 distinct CDR3 sequences, approximately 15% found once. Sequencing used PBMCs from blood, obtained roughly 13 days after vaccination. The receptors come from a man in his fifties who received an inactivated influenza vaccine.

This clonotype occurred a few times. The V gene is TRBV10-1, the J gene TRBJ2-7; TRBD2 is a possible D gene (5 bases). Deletions cut 3 bases from V and 9 bases from J, with 18 bases between. Germline CDR1 and CDR2: WNHNN and SYGVQD (reference sequence). CDR3 length: 14 residues. The CDR3 region is CASSESGTLRGQYF. The CDR3, as DNA: TGCGCCAGCAGTGAAAGCGGCACCCTACGAGGGCAGTACTTC.

The chain is built from TRBV28 and TRBJ2-7, with no clear D. Germline assignment: CDR1 MDHEN and CDR2 SYDVKM. The V and J ends lost 3 bases and 4 bases respectively, with 13 bases between them. The CDR3 consists of 14 residues. The CDR3 reads CASSLQALVYEQYF. In nucleotides, the CDR3 is TGTGCCAGCAGTTTGCAGGCGCTCGTTTACGAGCAGTACTTC.

This clonotype was counted many times. The rearrangement links TRBV6-1 to TRBJ2-7; no reliable D call. The CDR3 loop spans 15 amino acids. Germline CDR1 is MNHNS and CDR2 is SASEGT. Trimming left V 1 base short and J 6 bases short, with 16 bases between. This CDR3 is CASSEVGRISGEQYF. DNA of the CDR3: TGTGCCAGCAGTGAAGTAGGCCGTATCTCCGGCGAGCAGTACTTC.

On this clonotype itself: An end of the junction differs from the germline gene, which may be a read error. The CDR3 coding sequence is TGTGCTAGCAGCCCGAGTACCTACAATGAGCAGTTCTTC. It codes for CASSPSTYNEQFF. The chain combines TRBV7-7 with TRBJ2-1; no clear D. This CDR3 is 13 amino acids long. The V gene's germline CDR1 is SSHAT and CDR2 FNYEAQ (reference sequence).

This clonotype was detected only a few times. The rearrangement links TRBV20-1 to TRBJ2-2; perhaps TRBD2 as D (6 bases). This CDR3 is 14 amino acids long. The V end was cut by 3 bases, the J end by 4 bases, with 12 bases between. Germline loops: CDR1 DFQATT, CDR2 SNEGSKA (reference sequence). DNA for the CDR3: TGCAGTGCTAGGTCCGGGGGTTCCACCGGGGAGCTGTTTTTT. Amino acid sequence: CSARSGGSTGELFF.

This chain joins TRBV3-1 and TRBJ2-3, with D tentatively TRBD2 (5 bases). This CDR3 is built from 15 residues. Trimming shortened V by 0 bases and J by 6 bases, and 13 bases separated the two germline ends. Germline CDR1 and CDR2: LGHDT and YNNKEL (reference sequence). CDR3 amino acids: CASSQDSASLDTQYF. The CDR3 DNA reads as TGTGCCAGCAGCCAAGATTCGGCTAGCCTTGATACGCAGTATTTT.

This clonotype was found a few times. The chain links TRBV29-1 to TRBJ2-1; TRBD2 aligns across 7 bases. This CDR3 has 15 residues. The germline CDR1 and CDR2 sequences are SQVTM and ANQGSEA. Trimming at V came to 5 bases and at J to 1 base, leaving 8 bases not matched to a gene. The CDR3 loop reads CSVSASGSSYNEQFF. The CDR3 DNA is TGCAGCGTTTCAGCTAGCGGTAGTTCCTACAATGAGCAGTTCTTC.

This clonotype was observed a handful of times. The J gene is TRBJ1-2, the V gene TRBV7-2; no reliable D call. Trimming took off 5 bases at V and 7 bases at J, with 14 bases between the two ends. This CDR3 has 13 residues. Germline lookup yields CDR1 SGHTA and CDR2 FQGNSA. CDR3 residues: CASSVIYSAGYTF. The CDR3 nucleotides are TGTGCCAGCAGCGTGATTTACAGTGCTGGCTACACCTTC.

This clonotype was observed a handful of times. The chain uses TRBV6-2 or TRBV6-3 and TRBJ2-7; 8 positions match TRBD2. The J segment lost 3 bases and the V segment lost 2 bases, leaving 15 bases of the junction unmatched. This CDR3 region has 18 residues. Germline CDR1 is MNHEY and CDR2 is SVGEGT. In DNA, the CDR3 is TGTGCCAGCAGTTACGGATTTCAAGCGGGAGCTCCCGTCTACGAGCAGTACTTC. Translating gives CASSYGFQAGAPVYEQYF.

This chain connects TRBV5-1 to TRBJ2-1, with 7 bases that match TRBD2. Germline CDR1 is SGHRS and CDR2 is YFSETQ. V lost 4 bases to trimming and J lost 7 bases; unmatched junction nucleotides: 11. The CDR3 covers 15 residues. The DNA for the CDR3 is TGCGCCAGCAGCCTTCGGGAGGCGGCTCGGAATGAGCAGTTCTTC. Translated: CASSLREAARNEQFF.

This CDR3 reads CASSRLLAGERNEQFF. The CDR3, as DNA: TGTGCCAGCAGCCGACTACTAGCGGGAGAAAGGAATGAGCAGTTCTTC. This chain connects TRBV4-2 to TRBJ2-1; 11 bases align to TRBD2. This CDR3 is built from 16 residues. Germline CDR1 is LGHNA and CDR2 is YNFKEQ. V lost 4 bases, J lost 7 bases, and 9 bases stayed unmatched.

The V and J genes are TRBV15 and TRBJ1-3, with D perhaps TRBD1 (5 bases). V gave up 8 bases and J gave up 4 bases, with 12 bases separating them. From germline, CDR1 is LNHNV and CDR2 YYDKDF (reference sequence). The CDR3 is made up of 13 amino acids. The CDR3, as DNA: TGTGCCACCGGAAAAGGGGCCGGAAACACCATATATTTT. Its protein is CATGKGAGNTIYF.